A selection of T cell receptor beta chains follows, all from one sample in a study of T cell repertoires in cytomegalovirus infection. TCRdb reanalysed the reads using MiXCR and keeps one entry per CDR3 protein. This table holds hundreds of thousands of distinct CDR3 sequences, more than 20% found once. Specimen: CD8+ T cells from PBMCs. Every receptor here comes from a human donor in good health (CMV status not recorded). Some clones in this sample may be carry-over from other donors' samples. Both conserved end residues are part of each CDR3. D genes are given only for firm matches. Size is stated for part of the rows, as once, few or many counts, or as a class when the clone is expanded.

CDR3nt	CDR3aa	j_gene	abundance	d_gene	v_gene
TGTGCCAGCAGTGAAGGCGGGGGGCCAGCCAAAAACATTCAGTACTTC	CASSEGGGPAKNIQYF	TRBJ2-4	few	TRBD2	TRBV2
TGTGCCAGCAGTTACTCGGAGAGGACAGTTTGGCCGAAATTTAACTATGGCTACACCTTC	CASSYSERTVWPKFNYGYTF	TRBJ1-2	few	.	TRBV6-6
TGCAGCGTTTTGCCCGCGGGGACGAACACCGGGGAGCTGTTTTTT	CSVLPAGTNTGELFF	TRBJ2-2	few	.	TRBV29-1
TGTGCCAGCAGTTGGGGCGGGGGGGCGGACGAGCAGTACTTC	CASSWGGGADEQYF	TRBJ2-7	.	TRBD2	TRBV6-6
TGTGCCAGCAGTGATTGGGAGAGGATAGCCAAAAACATTCAGTACTTC	CASSDWERIAKNIQYF	TRBJ2-4	few	.	TRBV2
TGTGCCAGCAGTTATTCCGGGACTAGCGGGGGCGATGAGCAGTTCTTC	CASSYSGTSGGDEQFF	TRBJ2-1	many	TRBD2	TRBV28
TGTGCCAGCAGGGATCCACACCACAATGAGCAGTTCTTC	CASRDPHHNEQFF	TRBJ2-1	.	.	TRBV2
TGTGCCACCAGTGATTCAAACAGGCCCGGGCAGCCCCAGCATTTT	CATSDSNRPGQPQHF	TRBJ1-5	.	.	TRBV24-1
TGTGCCAGCAGCCCACCTCTGGATACGCAGTATTTT	CASSPPLDTQYF	TRBJ2-3	many	.	TRBV7-9
TGTGCCACCTACCTGCCGACCCGAGCGGGGGGGGAAAATGAGCAGTTCTTC	CATYLPTRAGGENEQFF	TRBJ2-1	.	TRBD2	TRBV2
TGTGCCAGTACCCCCCCAGGGCTCGGAAACACCATATATTTT	CASTPPGLGNTIYF	TRBJ1-3	few	.	TRBV19
TGTGCCAGCAGCTTAGCGGGACTTATTTACGAGCGGTACTTC	CASSLAGLIYERYF	TRBJ2-7	.	.	TRBV7-8
TGTGCCGTGAGCGAGGGGCCCGGCAATCAGCCCCAGCATTTT	CAVSEGPGNQPQHF	TRBJ1-5	few	.	TRBV10-3
TGTGCCACCCGAGGGACAGGGACTGAAGCTTTCTTT	CATRGTGTEAFF	TRBJ1-1	.	TRBD1	TRBV24-1
TGCGCCAGCAGCTCACCCGGGACTCCCCTGCAGTCGGAGTTCTTC	CASSSPGTPLQSEFF	TRBJ2-1	.	.	TRBV4-1
TGTGCCAGCAGCTCGGACAGGTTCCCCTACGAGCAGTACTTC	CASSSDRFPYEQYF	TRBJ2-7	.	TRBD1	TRBV5-4
TGTGCCAGCAGTGATTTAGGACTAGCGGAACAAGAGACCCAGTACTTC	CASSDLGLAEQETQYF	TRBJ2-5	few	TRBD2	TRBV25-1
TGTGCCAGCAGCTTAGCGAGAGCGGGGGGCCTCACAGATACGCAGTATTTT	CASSLARAGGLTDTQYF	TRBJ2-3	many	TRBD2	TRBV7-2
TGTGCCAGCAGCCCACAAGAGGGTAGCACAGATACGCAGTATTTT	CASSPQEGSTDTQYF	TRBJ2-3	once	.	TRBV7-9
TGCAGTGCTAGATTGACAGGGAGAGGGACTGAAGCTTTCTTT	CSARLTGRGTEAFF	TRBJ1-1	.	TRBD1	TRBV20-1
TGCGCCAGCAGCTTGTTCGAGTCCAAGGGCAACACTGAAGCTTTCTTT	CASSLFESKGNTEAFF	TRBJ1-1	many	.	TRBV5-1
TGTGCCGGGACCGGGACAGGGGGCATCTACGAGCAGTACTTC	CAGTGTGGIYEQYF	TRBJ2-7	few	TRBD1	TRBV2
TGTGCCAGCAGTTACTCCGGATTCCCGGGGAATGGCTACACCTTC	CASSYSGFPGNGYTF	TRBJ1-2	.	.	TRBV6-6
TGTGCCAGCAGAACAGACCATTATAGCAATCAGCCCCAGCATTTT	CASRTDHYSNQPQHF	TRBJ1-5	many	.	TRBV28
TGTGCCAGCAGCTTGGGGACAGGTCTTCCACCCCTCCACTTT	CASSLGTGLPPLHF	TRBJ1-6	many	TRBD1	TRBV5-5
TGTGCCACCAGTGATTTGCGGAGACGGCAGTTCTTC	CATSDLRRRQFF	TRBJ2-1	.	.	TRBV24-1
TGTGCCAGCAGCCCCGGAGGCGGGGAGCTGTTTTTT	CASSPGGGELFF	TRBJ2-2	many	.	TRBV28
TGTGCCAGCAGCTTAGCGAAGGGGGACAGGGGCCCTTACAATGAGCAGTTCTTC	CASSLAKGDRGPYNEQFF	TRBJ2-1	many	TRBD1	TRBV7-6
TGTGCCAGCAGCAACGCAGGGGGCACCTATAATTCACCCCTCCACTTT	CASSNAGGTYNSPLHF	TRBJ1-6	many	TRBD1	TRBV6-2/TRBV6-3
TGTGCCAGCAGCTTAGAGGTTGACGATGAGCAGTTCTTC	CASSLEVDDEQFF	TRBJ2-1	.	.	TRBV5-6
TGCAGCGTTGATCCTGAGGACCTTCAAGAGACCCAGTACTTC	CSVDPEDLQETQYF	TRBJ2-5	few	.	TRBV29-1
TGTGCCAGCAGTTCCCGTGGGGCGGGGGAGACCCAGTACTTC	CASSSRGAGETQYF	TRBJ2-5	few	.	TRBV12-3/TRBV12-4
TGTGCCAGCAGTTACTCTCCCAGTGGGGGGACTGAAGCTTTCTTT	CASSYSPSGGTEAFF	TRBJ1-1	.	.	TRBV6-5
TGTGCCAGCAGTGTGGCGGGCCACAACACTGAAGCTTTCTTT	CASSVAGHNTEAFF	TRBJ1-1	.	.	TRBV6-1
TGCACCAGCAGCTCCGATAACAGGGGAAACATTCAGTACTTC	CTSSSDNRGNIQYF	TRBJ2-4	.	TRBD1	TRBV5-1
TGTGCCAGCCGGGGACTAGCGGGGGACTACGAGCAGTACTTC	CASRGLAGDYEQYF	TRBJ2-7	few	TRBD2	TRBV19
TGTGCCAGCAGTTTACTCCCCGCAGGGGCCTACTACAATGAGCAGTTCTTC	CASSLLPAGAYYNEQFF	TRBJ2-1	.	.	TRBV27
TGCAGCGTTGAAGATCGCCGGGCCCCAGGGTTCTCCTACAATGAGCAGTTCTTC	CSVEDRRAPGFSYNEQFF	TRBJ2-1	.	.	TRBV29-1
TGTGCCATCAGTCCGACAGGGCCCATAGCCACTAGCTATGGCTACACCTTC	CAISPTGPIATSYGYTF	TRBJ1-2	.	TRBD1	TRBV10-3
TGCGCCAGCAGCCAAGATAGTGTTTTCCTAGCCTACAATGAGCAGTTCTTC	CASSQDSVFLAYNEQFF	TRBJ2-1	few	.	TRBV4-3
TGTGCCAGCAGCCAAGGGGGGGACACAACCTACGAGCAGTACTTC	CASSQGGDTTYEQYF	TRBJ2-7	.	.	TRBV4-2
TGTGCCAGCAGCCCCTCTGGGGGAGAGGGGTACGAGCAGTACTTC	CASSPSGGEGYEQYF	TRBJ2-7	few	.	TRBV7-9
TGTGCCAGCAGTGGTGTGAGCACTGAAGCTTTCTTT	CASSGVSTEAFF	TRBJ1-1	many	.	TRBV5-1
TGCGCCAGCAGTGAGGCTAGCGGGGATTACAATGAGCAGTTCTTC	CASSEASGDYNEQFF	TRBJ2-1	few	TRBD2	TRBV10-1
TGTGCCAGCAGCTTAGGCCTTGGCACTGAAGCTTTCTTT	CASSLGLGTEAFF	TRBJ1-1	many	.	TRBV28
TGTGCCAGCAGCTCAAACAGGGACCACACCGGGGAGCTGTTTTTT	CASSSNRDHTGELFF	TRBJ2-2	many	.	TRBV7-2
TGTGCCAGCAGCTTGGTAATCCCCGGGGATGAGCAGTTCTTC	CASSLVIPGDEQFF	TRBJ2-1	once	.	TRBV5-5
TGTGCCAGCAGCGAAAGGACTAGCGGGAGGGGGCCTACTGGCACAGATACGCAGTATTTT	CASSERTSGRGPTGTDTQYF	TRBJ2-3	.	TRBD2	TRBV7-9
TGTGCCAGCAGTGCCGGAAACCTGGGGCAGCCCCAGCATTTT	CASSAGNLGQPQHF	TRBJ1-5	few	.	TRBV27
TGTGTCACTAGGGCGGGAGGCACTGAAGCTTTCTTT	CVTRAGGTEAFF	TRBJ1-1	.	.	TRBV28
TGTGCCAGCAGCTTAGAACCCAGGGACAGGGGGCGCCTACGGAACACTGAAGCTTTCTTT	CASSLEPRDRGRLRNTEAFF	TRBJ1-1	many	TRBD1	TRBV7-9
TGTGCCAGCAGTTTTCCGGGACTAGCGGGGAGCAATGAGCAGTTCTTC	CASSFPGLAGSNEQFF	TRBJ2-1	many	TRBD2	TRBV11-1
TGTGCCAGGAACAGGGGGGGGTACAATGAGCAGTTCTTC	CARNRGGYNEQFF	TRBJ2-1	.	.	TRBV2
TGTGCTAGTGGTCTAGCGGGGGCTCACAATGAGCAGTTCTTC	CASGLAGAHNEQFF	TRBJ2-1	many	TRBD2	TRBV12-5
TGTGCCAGCAGTTTTTACGGGGGAGCAGATACGCAGTATTTT	CASSFYGGADTQYF	TRBJ2-3	.	.	TRBV12-3/TRBV12-4
TGTGCCAGCACCCACCGGACTAGCACCGGGGAGCTGTTTTTT	CASTHRTSTGELFF	TRBJ2-2	.	TRBD2	TRBV7-9
TGTGCCAGCAGCTTAGAGCGGGGGGCAGGCGTCTTC	CASSLERGAGVF	TRBJ2-7	many	TRBD2	TRBV7-8